The 17 T cell receptor beta chains presented below share a single source sample, sequenced in a study of blood T cell repertoires in COVID-19. Profiling relied on immunoSEQ multiplex PCR, and the TCRdb table lists in-frame clones only, not all of them. Of about 280,000 clones in the sample, approximately 85% were seen once. What was sequenced was peripheral blood. Every receptor here comes from a woman in her sixties or seventies with acute or convalescent COVID-19.

A note on this clone: The same CDR3 can be traced to other DNA sequences in this sample. The chain combines TRBV3-1 (or the pseudogene TRBV3-2) with TRBJ2-7; a possible D gene is TRBD2 (6 bases). V lost 2 bases, J lost 2 bases, and 7 bases lay in between. Germline V gives CDR1 LGHDT, CDR2 YNNKEL (reference sequence). The CDR3 runs to 13 residues. CDR3 in DNA: TGTGCCAGCAGCCAACGGGGGACCTACGAGCAGTACTTC. The encoded protein is CASSQRGTYEQYF.

As for this clone: Additional DNA sequences in this sample encode the identical CDR3. V is TRBV6-6 and J is TRBJ2-2, with TRBD1 identical over 8 bases. The V and J ends lost 6 bases and 4 bases, in that order; junction bases with no gene match: 4. Germline CDR1 is MNHNY and CDR2 is SVGAGI (reference sequence). The CDR3 extends over 14 amino acids. The DNA for the CDR3 is TGTGCCAGCAGGGACAGGGTCGGCACCGGGGAGCTGTTTTTT. Translating it yields CASRDRVGTGELFF.

This clone has just one count. In DNA, the CDR3 is TGTGCCAGCAGCCCTCGATACGGGAGCTCTGGGGCCAACGTCCTGACTTTC. This sequence encodes CASSPRYGSSGANVLTF. The chain uses TRBV3-1 (or the pseudogene TRBV3-2) and TRBJ2-6; D is perhaps TRBD2 (6 bases). V lost 4 bases, J lost 0 bases, and 13 bases lay in between. The CDR3 contains 17 residues. The germline V gene has CDR1 LGHDT and CDR2 YNNKEL (reference sequence).

The chain joins TRBV6-6 to TRBJ1-2; no clear D. The germline V gene encodes CDR1 MNHNY and CDR2 SVGAGI (reference sequence). CDR3 length: 12 residues. Trimming cost V 7 bases and J 2 bases, with 8 bases left between them. CDR3 DNA sequence: TGTGCCAGCACCTCCAGGAACTATGGCTACACCTTC. This sequence encodes CASTSRNYGYTF.

The chain joins TRBV7-8 to TRBJ1-4; a weak D match, TRBD1 (6 bases). CDR1 SGHVS and CDR2 FQNEAQ come from the germline V gene. The CDR3 extends over 19 amino acids. With 5 bases removed from V and 3 bases from J, the gap between germline ends came to 25 bases. CDR3 DNA sequence: TGTGCCAGCAGCCCGGGGCAGGGGCGGACCACCCGGGCTAATGAAAAACTGTTTTTT. Translation gives CASSPGQGRTTRANEKLFF.

This clone showed up just a few times. The chain couples TRBV5-1 to TRBJ1-1, with a tentative D call TRBD1 (5 bases). The CDR3 extends over 13 amino acids. Between the trimmed V and J ends, which lost 7 bases and 1 base, there was a span of 11 bases. Germline loops: CDR1 SGHRS, CDR2 YFSETQ. CDR3 residues: CASFDSQNTEAFF. Written as DNA, the CDR3 is TGCGCCAGCTTCGACAGCCAGAACACTGAAGCTTTCTTT.

V is TRBV7-2 and J is TRBJ1-2; the D is unclear. Germline loops: CDR1 SGHTA, CDR2 FQGNSA. With 1 base removed from V and 4 bases from J, the gap between germline ends came to 10 bases. The CDR3 is 14 residues long. CDR3 DNA sequence: TGTGCCAGCAGCTTAGGACACACACGCTATGGCTACACCTTC. Translated: CASSLGHTRYGYTF. The entire variable domain, with the rest obtained from reference TRBV7-2 and TRBJ1-2, is as follows: GAGVSQSPSNKVTEKGKDVELRCDPISGHTALYWYRQSLGQGLEFLIYFQGNSAPDKSGLPSDRFSAERTGGSVSTLTIQRTQQEDSAVYLCASSLGHTRYGYTFGSGTRLTVV.

The chain has TRBV5-5 and TRBJ1-4; 7 positions agree with TRBD1. The CDR3 covers 14 residues. V lost 3 bases, J lost 2 bases, and 1 base stayed unmatched. Germline CDR1 reads SGHKS; CDR2 reads YYEKEE (reference sequence). The CDR3 sequence: CASSWGQTNEKLFF. The CDR3, as DNA: TGTGCCAGCAGCTGGGGACAGACTAATGAAAAACTGTTTTTT.

V is TRBV2 and J is TRBJ2-1; TRBD2 matches at 10 bases. The CDR3 spans 15 residues. Germline assignment: CDR1 SNHLY and CDR2 FYNNEI. The trim removed 6 bases at V and 4 bases at J, leaving 6 bases unmatched. The CDR3 loop reads CASRRLAGVYNEQFF. CDR3 nucleotides: TGTGCCAGCAGAAGACTAGCGGGTGTTTACAATGAGCAGTTCTTC.

This clone appeared a few times. The chain joins TRBV18 to TRBJ1-2, with TRBD1 matching over 9 bases. In germline, CDR1 is KGHSH, CDR2 LQKENI. J lost 7 bases, V lost 3 bases, and 3 bases had no gene match. The CDR3 has 13 residues. DNA for the CDR3: TGTGCCAGCTCACCTGACAGGGGGATTGGCTACACCTTC. Its protein product is CASSPDRGIGYTF.

This clone was seen a single time. The chain joins TRBV3-1 (or the pseudogene TRBV3-2) to TRBJ1-6; D remains ambiguous. Germline V CDR1 and CDR2: LGHDT, YNNKEL (reference sequence). The CDR3 loop spans 14 amino acids. V lost 0 bases and J 9 bases, leaving 9 bases between the germline ends. CDR3 bases: TGTGCCAGCAGCCAAGACTACGGGGTTTCACCCCTCCACTTT. This translates into CASSQDYGVSPLHF.

The chain joins TRBV2 to TRBJ2-1, with 9 bases identical to TRBD2. Losses at the gene ends were 7 bases for V and 10 bases for J; bases not matched to a gene: 11. Germline CDR1 SNHLY, CDR2 FYNNEI. The CDR3 extends over 14 amino acids. CDR3 in amino acids: CASTRAGGTGEQFF. Written as DNA, the CDR3 is TGTGCCAGCACCAGAGCGGGGGGCACCGGCGAGCAGTTCTTC.

V is TRBV19 and J is TRBJ1-5, with TRBD1 identical over 7 bases. Germline values: CDR1 LNHDA, CDR2 SQIVND (reference sequence). The CDR3 extends over 13 amino acids. J lost 6 bases, V lost 4 bases, and 3 bases had no gene match. The CDR3 sequence: CASSSNRGQPQHF. CDR3 sequence (DNA): TGTGCCAGTAGTAGCAACAGGGGTCAGCCCCAGCATTTT. Full variable domain (rest looked up from reference TRBV19 and TRBJ1-5): DGGITQSPKYLFRKEGQNVTLSCEQNLNHDAMYWYRQDPGQGLRLIYYSQIVNDFQKGDIAEGYSVSREKKESFPLTVTSAQKNPTAFYLCASSSNRGQPQHFGDGTRLSIL.

The CDR3 reads CASSQVAGTSSPYEQYF. The CDR3 DNA reads as TGTGCCAGCAGCCAAGTGGCAGGGACTAGCTCTCCCTACGAGCAGTACTTC. The rearrangement joins TRBV4-2 to TRBJ2-7; 9 bases line up with TRBD2. CDR3 length equals 17 residues. Germline V CDR1 and CDR2: LGHNA, YNFKEQ. Trimming cost V 1 base and J 2 bases; bases outside gene matches: 9.

The chain recombines TRBV7-8 with TRBJ2-7, with TRBD1 matching 10 bases. V lost 5 bases, J lost 7 bases, and 5 bases stayed unmatched. Germline CDR1 is SGHVS and CDR2 is FQNEAQ. The CDR3 spans 13 residues. Written as DNA, the CDR3 is TGTGCCAGCAGCCACGACAGGGGGCGAGAGCAGTACTTC. Translating gives CASSHDRGREQYF.

The CDR3 DNA is TGTGCCAGCAGCTTATACACTAGCGGGGACTCAGATACGCAGTATTTT. Translating it yields CASSLYTSGDSDTQYF. The genes are TRBV7-3 and TRBJ2-3; 10 bases match TRBD2. Germline CDR1 reads SGHTA; CDR2 reads FQGTGA. V lost 2 bases and J lost 4; bases outside the gene matches: 6. The CDR3 is made up of 16 amino acids.

This sequence joins TRBV2 and TRBJ1-2, with 8 bases matching TRBD1. J gave up 6 bases and V 5 bases, and 14 bases lay outside the gene matches. Per the germline V gene, CDR1 is SNHLY and CDR2 is FYNNEI. The CDR3 is made up of 16 amino acids. Here the CDR3 reads CASSLLPRDRRDGYTF. The CDR3 DNA sequence: TGTGCCAGCAGTCTCCTTCCCCGGGACAGGAGGGATGGCTACACCTTC.